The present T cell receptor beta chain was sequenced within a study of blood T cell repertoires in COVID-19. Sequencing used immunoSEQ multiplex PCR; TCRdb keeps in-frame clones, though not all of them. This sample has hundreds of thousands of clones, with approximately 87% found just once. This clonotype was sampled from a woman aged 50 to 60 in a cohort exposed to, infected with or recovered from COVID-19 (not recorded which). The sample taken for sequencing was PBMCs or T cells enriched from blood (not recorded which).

CDR3 DNA sequence: TGTGCCAGCAGCTCGGACAGCAAATTTTATGGCTACACCTTC. Translating it yields CASSSDSKFYGYTF. This sequence joins TRBV7-8 and TRBJ1-2; possible D gene TRBD1, 6 bases. The V end lost 4 bases, the J end lost 5 bases, and 14 bases lay between the germline ends. Germline CDR1 reads SGHVS; CDR2 reads FQNEAQ. This CDR3 is built from 14 residues.